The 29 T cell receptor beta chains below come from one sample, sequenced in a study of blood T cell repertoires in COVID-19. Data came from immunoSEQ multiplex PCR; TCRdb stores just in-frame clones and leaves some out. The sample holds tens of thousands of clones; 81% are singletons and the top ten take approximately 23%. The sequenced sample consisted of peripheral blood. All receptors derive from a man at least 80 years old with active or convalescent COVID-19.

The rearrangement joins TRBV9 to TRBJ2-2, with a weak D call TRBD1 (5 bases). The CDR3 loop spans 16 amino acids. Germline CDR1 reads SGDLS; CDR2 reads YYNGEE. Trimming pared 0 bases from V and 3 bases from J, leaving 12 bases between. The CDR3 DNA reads TGTGCCAGCAGCGTAGAGGTGGGGCGCTACACCGGGGAGCTGTTTTTT. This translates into CASSVEVGRYTGELFF.

CDR3 region: CASSAGGGGTSNSPLHF. The DNA of the CDR3 is TGTGCCAGCAGCGCCGGTGGGGGGGGCACGTCAAATTCACCCCTCCACTTT. The V gene is TRBV9, the J gene TRBJ1-6; D is perhaps TRBD1 (6 bases). CDR1 SGDLS and CDR2 YYNGEE come from the germline V gene. The CDR3 totals 17 residues. Trimming took 3 bases from V and 7 from J, leaving 20 bases between them.

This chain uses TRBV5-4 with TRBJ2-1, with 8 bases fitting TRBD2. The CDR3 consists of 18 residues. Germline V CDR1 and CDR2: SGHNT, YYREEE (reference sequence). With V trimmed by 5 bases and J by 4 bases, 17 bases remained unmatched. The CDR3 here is CASRPLKGTGGGYNEQFF. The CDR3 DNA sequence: TGTGCCAGCAGACCTTTGAAGGGGACGGGCGGGGGGTACAATGAGCAGTTCTTC.

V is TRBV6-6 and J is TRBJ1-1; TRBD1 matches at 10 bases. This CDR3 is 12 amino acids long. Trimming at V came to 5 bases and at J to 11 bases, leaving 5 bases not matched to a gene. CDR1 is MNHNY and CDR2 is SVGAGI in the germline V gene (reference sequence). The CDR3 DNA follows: TGTGCCAGCAGTCGACAGGGGGCCCTGGCTTTCTTT. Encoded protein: CASSRQGALAFF.

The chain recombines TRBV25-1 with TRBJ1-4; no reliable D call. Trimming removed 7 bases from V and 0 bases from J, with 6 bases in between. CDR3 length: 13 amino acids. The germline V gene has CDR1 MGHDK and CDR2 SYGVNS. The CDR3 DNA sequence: TGTGCCAGCACGAGGGCAACTAATGAAAAACTGTTTTTT. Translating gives CASTRATNEKLFF. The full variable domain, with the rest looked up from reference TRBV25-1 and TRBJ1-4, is EADIYQTPRYLVIGTGKKITLECSQTMGHDKMYWYQQDPGMELHLIHYSYGVNSTEKGDLSSESTVSRIRTEHFPLTLESARPSHTSQYLCASTRATNEKLFFGSGTQLSVL.

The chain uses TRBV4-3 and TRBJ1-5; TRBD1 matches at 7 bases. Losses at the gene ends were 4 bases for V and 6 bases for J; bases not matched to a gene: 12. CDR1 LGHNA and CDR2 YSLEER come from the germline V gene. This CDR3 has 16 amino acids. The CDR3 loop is CASSPNPTGVGQPQHF. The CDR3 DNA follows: TGCGCCAGCAGCCCCAACCCCACAGGGGTGGGTCAGCCCCAGCATTTT.

The CDR3 sequence: CASSPQLSLDRVGYGYTF. CDR3 in DNA: TGTGCCAGCTCACCCCAACTCTCCCTCGACAGGGTTGGCTATGGCTACACCTTC. The chain employs TRBV18 and TRBJ1-2, with 7 bases aligning to TRBD1. Germline V CDR1 and CDR2: KGHSH, LQKENI. V gave up 3 bases and J gave up 4 bases; unmatched junction bases: 17. CDR3 size: 18 residues.

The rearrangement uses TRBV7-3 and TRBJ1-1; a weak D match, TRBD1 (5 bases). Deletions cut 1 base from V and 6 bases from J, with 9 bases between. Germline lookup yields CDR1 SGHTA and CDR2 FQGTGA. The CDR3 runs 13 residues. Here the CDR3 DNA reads TGTGCCAGCAGCTTAAGGGGCAGCGCTGAAGCTTTCTTT. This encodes CASSLRGSAEAFF.

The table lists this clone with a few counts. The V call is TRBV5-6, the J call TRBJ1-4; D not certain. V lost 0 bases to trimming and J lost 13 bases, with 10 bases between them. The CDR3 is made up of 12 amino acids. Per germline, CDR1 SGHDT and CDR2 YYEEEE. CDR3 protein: CASSLGGRRLFF. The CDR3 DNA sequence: TGTGCCAGCAGCTTGGGAGGCAGAAGACTGTTTTTT.

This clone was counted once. The CDR3 loop reads CSARTGNGGYTF. As DNA, the CDR3 is TGCAGCGCTCGGACGGGAAATGGTGGCTACACCTTC. The V gene is TRBV29-1, the J gene TRBJ1-2; D is undetermined. This CDR3 has 12 residues. The germline V and J ends were trimmed by 7 bases and 7 bases, with 16 bases remaining between them. From germline, CDR1 is SQVTM and CDR2 ANQGSEA.

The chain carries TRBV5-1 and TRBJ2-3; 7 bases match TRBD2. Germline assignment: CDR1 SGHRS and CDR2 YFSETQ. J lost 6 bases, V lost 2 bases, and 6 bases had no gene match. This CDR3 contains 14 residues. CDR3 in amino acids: CASSFGTTGDTQYF. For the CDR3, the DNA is TGCGCCAGCAGCTTCGGGACTACCGGGGATACGCAGTATTTT.

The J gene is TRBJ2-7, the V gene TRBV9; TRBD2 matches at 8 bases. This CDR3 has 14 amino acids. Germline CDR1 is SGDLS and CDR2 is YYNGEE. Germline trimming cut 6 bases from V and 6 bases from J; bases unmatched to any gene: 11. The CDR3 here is CASIVAGTRGEQYF. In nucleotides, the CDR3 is TGTGCCAGCATTGTAGCGGGGACCCGGGGCGAGCAGTACTTC.

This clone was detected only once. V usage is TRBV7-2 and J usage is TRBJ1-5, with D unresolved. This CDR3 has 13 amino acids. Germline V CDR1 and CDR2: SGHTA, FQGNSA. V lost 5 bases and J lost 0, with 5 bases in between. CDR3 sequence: CASSQHSNQPQHF. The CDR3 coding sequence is TGTGCCAGCAGCCAACATAGCAATCAGCCCCAGCATTTT. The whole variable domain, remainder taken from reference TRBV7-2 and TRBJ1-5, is GAGVSQSPSNKVTEKGKDVELRCDPISGHTALYWYRQSLGQGLEFLIYFQGNSAPDKSGLPSDRFSAERTGGSVSTLTIQRTQQEDSAVYLCASSQHSNQPQHFGDGTRLSIL.

As DNA, the CDR3 is TGTGCCAGCAGCATTAGGGACAGGGTTAGCAATGAGCAGTTCTTC. This codes for CASSIRDRVSNEQFF. This chain connects TRBV5-4 to TRBJ2-1; TRBD1 matches at 9 bases. Germline V CDR1 and CDR2: SGHNT, YYREEE (reference sequence). The CDR3 totals 15 residues. With 4 bases clipped from V and 6 bases from J, the junction kept 8 bases outside the gene matches.

The CDR3 protein is CASSLGSLPGNTIYF. In nucleotides, the CDR3 is TGCGCCAGCAGCTTGGGTTCCCTCCCTGGAAACACCATATATTTT. This chain connects TRBV5-1 to TRBJ1-3; no reliable D call. Trimming took 0 bases from V and 2 from J, leaving 9 bases between them. Germline CDR1 reads SGHRS; CDR2 reads YFSETQ. The CDR3 is 15 residues long.

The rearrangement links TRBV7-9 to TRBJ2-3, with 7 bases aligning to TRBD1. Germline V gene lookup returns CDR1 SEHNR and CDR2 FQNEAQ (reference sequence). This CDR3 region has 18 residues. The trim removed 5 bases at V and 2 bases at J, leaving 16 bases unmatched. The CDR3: CASSPGGPTHLHTDTQYF. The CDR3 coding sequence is TGTGCCAGCAGCCCAGGGGGACCTACCCACTTACACACAGATACGCAGTATTTT.

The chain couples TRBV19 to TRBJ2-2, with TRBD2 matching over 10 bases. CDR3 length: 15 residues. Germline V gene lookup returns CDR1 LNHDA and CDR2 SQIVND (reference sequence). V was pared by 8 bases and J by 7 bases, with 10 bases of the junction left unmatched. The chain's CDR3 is CASLPSGGAGGELFF. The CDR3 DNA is TGTGCCAGTCTACCCAGCGGGGGGGCCGGCGGGGAGCTGTTTTTT.

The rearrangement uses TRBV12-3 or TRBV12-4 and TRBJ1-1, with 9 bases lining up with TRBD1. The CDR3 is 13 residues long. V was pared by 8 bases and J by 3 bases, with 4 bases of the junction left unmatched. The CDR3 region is CASGQGSYTEAFF. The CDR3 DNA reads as TGTGCCAGCGGACAGGGGAGTTACACTGAAGCTTTCTTT.

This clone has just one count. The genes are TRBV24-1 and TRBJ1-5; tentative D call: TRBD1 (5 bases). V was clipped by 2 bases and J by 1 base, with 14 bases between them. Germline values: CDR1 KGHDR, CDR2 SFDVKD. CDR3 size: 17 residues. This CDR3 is CATSDSARGASNQPQHF. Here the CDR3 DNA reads TGTGCCACCAGTGATTCGGCAAGGGGTGCGAGCAATCAGCCCCAGCATTTT.

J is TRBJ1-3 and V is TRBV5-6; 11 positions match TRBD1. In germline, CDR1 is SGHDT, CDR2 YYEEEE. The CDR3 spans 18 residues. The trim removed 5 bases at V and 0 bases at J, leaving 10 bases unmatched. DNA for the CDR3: TGTGCCAGCAGAAAGCCGGGACAGGGGGTATACTCTGGAAACACCATATATTTT. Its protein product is CASRKPGQGVYSGNTIYF.

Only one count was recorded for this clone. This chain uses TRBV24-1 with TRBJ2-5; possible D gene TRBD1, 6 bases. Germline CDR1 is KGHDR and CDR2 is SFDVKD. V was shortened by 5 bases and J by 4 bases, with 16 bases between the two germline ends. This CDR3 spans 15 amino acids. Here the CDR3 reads CATSGGGGLRETQYF. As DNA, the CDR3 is TGTGCCACCAGTGGAGGGGGTGGGTTGAGAGAGACCCAGTACTTC.

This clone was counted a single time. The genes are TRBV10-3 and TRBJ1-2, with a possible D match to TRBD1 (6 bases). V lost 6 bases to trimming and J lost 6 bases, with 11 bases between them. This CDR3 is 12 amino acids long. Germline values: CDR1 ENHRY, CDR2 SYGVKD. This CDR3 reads CAIRGQGDGYTF. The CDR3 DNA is TGTGCCATCAGGGGACAAGGGGATGGCTACACCTTC.

In nucleotides, the CDR3 is TGTGCCAGCAGCGTAGGGCAGGTACCTGGAAACACCATATATTTT. Translating gives CASSVGQVPGNTIYF. The V and J genes are TRBV9 and TRBJ1-3, with unresolved D. CDR1 and CDR2 from the germline V gene are SGDLS and YYNGEE. There are 15 residues in the CDR3. Trimming left V 0 bases short and J 2 bases short, with 9 bases between. Filled out from reference TRBV9 and TRBJ1-3, the complete variable domain reads DSGVTQTPKHLITATGQRVTLRCSPRSGDLSVYWYQQSLDQGLQFLIQYYNGEERAKGNILERFSAQQFPDLHSELNLSSLELGDSALYFCASSVGQVPGNTIYFGEGSWLTVV.

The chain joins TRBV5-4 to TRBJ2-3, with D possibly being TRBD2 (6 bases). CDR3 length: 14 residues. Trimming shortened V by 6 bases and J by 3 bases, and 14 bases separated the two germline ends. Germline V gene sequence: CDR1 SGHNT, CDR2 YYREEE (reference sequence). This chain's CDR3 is CASMVLGGTDTQYF. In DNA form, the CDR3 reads TGTGCCAGCATGGTGCTCGGGGGTACAGATACGCAGTATTTT. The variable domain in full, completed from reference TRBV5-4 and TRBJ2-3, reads ETGVTQSPTHLIKTRGQQVTLRCSSQSGHNTVSWYQQALGQGPQFIFQYYREEENGRGNFPPRFSGLQFPNYSSELNVNALELDDSALYLCASMVLGGTDTQYFGPGTRLTVL.

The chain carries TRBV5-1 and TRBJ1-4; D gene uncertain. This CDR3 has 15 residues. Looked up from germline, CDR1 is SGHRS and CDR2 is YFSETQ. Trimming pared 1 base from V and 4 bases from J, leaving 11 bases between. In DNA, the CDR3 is TGCGCCAGCAGCTTGAGGTCAGGAAATAATGAAAAACTGTTTTTT. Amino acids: CASSLRSGNNEKLFF.

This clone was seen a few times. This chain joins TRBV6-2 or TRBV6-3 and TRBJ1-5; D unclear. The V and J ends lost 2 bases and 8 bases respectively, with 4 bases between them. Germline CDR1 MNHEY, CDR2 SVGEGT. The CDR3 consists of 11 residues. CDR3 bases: TGTGCCAGCAGTTACCCGGAGCCCCAGCATTTT. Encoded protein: CASSYPEPQHF.

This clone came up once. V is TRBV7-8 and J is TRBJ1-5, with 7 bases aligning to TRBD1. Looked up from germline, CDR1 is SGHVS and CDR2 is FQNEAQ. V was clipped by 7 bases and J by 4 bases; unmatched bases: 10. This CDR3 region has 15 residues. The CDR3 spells CASNEEGARNQPQHF. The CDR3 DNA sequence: TGTGCCAGCAACGAGGAGGGGGCCCGTAATCAGCCCCAGCATTTT.

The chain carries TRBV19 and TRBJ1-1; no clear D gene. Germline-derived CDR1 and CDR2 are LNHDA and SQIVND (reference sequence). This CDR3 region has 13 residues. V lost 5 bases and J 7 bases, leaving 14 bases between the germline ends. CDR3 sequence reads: CASSPFSSGEAFF. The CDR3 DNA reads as TGTGCCAGTAGTCCGTTTTCTTCGGGTGAAGCTTTCTTT.

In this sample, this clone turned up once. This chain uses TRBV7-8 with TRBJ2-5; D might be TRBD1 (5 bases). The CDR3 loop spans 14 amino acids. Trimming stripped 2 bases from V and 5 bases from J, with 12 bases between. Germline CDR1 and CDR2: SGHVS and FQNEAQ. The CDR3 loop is CASSLSGAWETQYF. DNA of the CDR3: TGTGCCAGCAGCTTATCTGGGGCGTGGGAGACCCAGTACTTC.